Below, one T cell receptor beta chain is given with its context. There is no known antigen for this receptor. No base quality values were provided; no much bigger clone lies one nucleotide off. CDR1 SGHNT and CDR2 YYREEE were looked up in the germline V gene (reference sequence). The CDR3, from cysteine to phenylalanine, totals 12 residues. Solely the CDR3 DNA is kept, with 36 bases framed from the first base. V is pared back by 4 bases and J by 8 bases, with 10 bases lying between the germline termini. The data were obtained in a study of T cell repertoires and HLA-DP antigens (dated by TCRdb to 2016 to 2019). Study-wide context: The study used an in vitro model of CD4+ T cell alloreactivity against allogeneic HLA-DP presented by transduced HeLa cells. Compared with self, one alloantigen differed at one amino acid in the peptide-binding groove and the other differed at some 11, modelling structurally similar versus dissimilar alloantigens. Of the three donors, two were male and one was female, with ages ranging from the 18-to-29 band to the 60-to-69 band. Average DNA input was approximately 220 ng for sorted CD137+CD4+ samples, compared with 1,000 to 1,500 ng for pre-culture CD4+ samples.

Magnetic bead negative selection was used to isolate untouched CD4+ T cells from Ficoll-separated PBMC, with an average purity of 97.7%. Untouched CD4+ T cells were isolated from Ficoll-separated PBMC with magnetic beads, reaching about 97.7% purity with negligible CD8+ contamination. Peripheral blood mononuclear cells were supplied by the buffy coats of a few healthy blood donors, who served as the study donors. All three donors were CMV seronegative. The DNeasy Blood & Tissue Kit was used to extract genomic DNA. For each subject, genomic DNA from sorted CD137+CD4+ cells and from pre-culture CD4+ baseline samples underwent TCRB sequencing. The immunoSEQ multiplex PCR, with forward primers for 54 TRBV segments and reverse primers for 13 TRBJ segments, was used to amplify TCRB CDR3 regions. Pre-culture CD4+ samples were sequenced at deep resolution with a target of approximately 180,000 T cell genomes. Sequencing of amplicons was performed on an Illumina HiSeq System, and 87 bp reads covering the CDR3 were generated. The authors processed their data as follows. Reads were corrected for PCR and sequencing errors, and CDR3 regions were defined by alignment to IMGT reference sequences. Synthetic template pools were used to estimate counts of templates and unique rearrangements. Clonality was calculated as 1 minus Pielou's evenness. The Daley-Smith estimator was used to estimate richness. Morisita's index was used to measure repertoire overlap. Clones present in cultured samples but not detected in the pre-culture repertoire of the same donor were defined as low-abundance clones. Imported from immuneACCESS, the table was reduced by TCRdb to in-frame sequences with V and J called. These copies leave out some clones; in studies compared against another copy, an unresolved V gene accounts for under half, and the cause of the remainder is not known. The V and J calls and clone size are taken from that table; D and trimming were inferred from the DNA. The sample has about 110,000 clones on record, over 90% of them singletons. The top ten clones comprise 0.25% to 0.3% of the sample.

The paper's findings and limits, for the study overall: Similar clonality (about 0.39) was observed for sorted CD137+ cells against both alloantigens, and this clonality was much higher than that observed in pre-culture samples (approximately 0.041). Limitations were identified as the inclusion of only a few donors, the use of a non-physiological HeLa antigen-presenting system, and the use of total CD4+ responder cells. Clones undetected before culture had an average cumulative frequency of 36.3% against one allele and approximately 51% against the other. Naive and memory CD4+ repertoires were not analysed separately.

The rearrangement joined TRBV5-4 to TRBJ2-1, with the D gene call left open. The sample consisted of CD4+ T cells from PBMCs. The sequence was collected from a young woman in good health and CMV-seronegative. CDR3 loop: CASSRRGDEQFF. The sequenced DNA is TGTGCCAGCAGCCGACGTGGGGATGAGCAGTTCTTC.